A single sample is the source of the 9 T cell receptor beta chains below, sequenced in a study of control samples from healthy donors and cancer patients. Generated by immunoSEQ multiplex PCR, the TCRdb table keeps only in-frame clones and is missing some. In the table there are approximately 110,000 clones, less than 95% of which are singletons. The specimen was blood. These receptor sequences come from a human donor in good health. The donor label of this sample is uncertain.

This chain's CDR3 is CASRTTGINGYTF. The CDR3 DNA sequence: TGTGCCAGCAGGACTACAGGGATCAATGGCTACACCTTC. The J gene is TRBJ1-2, the V gene TRBV6-6; possibly TRBD1 for D (6 bases). The CDR3 loop spans 13 amino acids. The ends were cut back, 6 bases at V and 6 bases at J, with 14 bases in the middle. Germline assignment: CDR1 MNHNY and CDR2 SVGAGI (reference sequence).

The chain couples TRBV19 to TRBJ1-5, with D possibly being TRBD1 (6 bases). This CDR3 region has 16 residues. V lost 5 bases to trimming and J lost 1 base, with 15 bases between them. Per the germline V gene, CDR1 is LNHDA and CDR2 is SQIVND (reference sequence). DNA for the CDR3: TGTGCCAGTAGTCGGAGGTGGACAGCAAGCAATCAGCCCCAGCATTTT. Its translation is CASSRRWTASNQPQHF.

The chain has TRBV6-1 and TRBJ1-4; TRBD1 is a possible D gene (6 bases). Trimming shortened V by 2 bases and J by 4 bases, and 11 bases separated the two germline ends. Per germline, CDR1 MNHNS and CDR2 SASEGT. The CDR3 runs 15 residues. CDR3 coding DNA: TGTGCCAGCAGTGAATGGGGACAACTTAATGAAAAACTGTTTTTT. Residues: CASSEWGQLNEKLFF.

The CDR3 DNA sequence: TGTGCCAGCAGTTCGATACAGGGACCTACAAATGAAAAACTGTTTTTT. It is translated as CASSSIQGPTNEKLFF. The rearrangement links TRBV28 to TRBJ1-4; D may be TRBD1 (6 bases). This CDR3 is 16 amino acids long. Germline V gene lookup returns CDR1 MDHEN and CDR2 SYDVKM. Trimming left V 4 bases short and J 5 bases short, with 17 bases between.

The chain couples TRBV2 to TRBJ1-5, with D unresolved. Germline loops: CDR1 SNHLY, CDR2 FYNNEI. This CDR3 region has 13 residues. V gave up 8 bases and J gave up 5 bases, with 13 bases separating them. This CDR3 is CASEAGVYQPQHF. The DNA for the CDR3 is TGTGCCAGCGAAGCGGGAGTTTATCAGCCCCAGCATTTT.

The chain carries TRBV5-1 and TRBJ2-1; D tentatively fits TRBD1 or TRBD2 (5 bases each). V was shortened by 5 bases and J by 0 bases, with 9 bases between the two germline ends. This CDR3 spans 14 amino acids. Germline CDR1 is SGHRS and CDR2 is YFSETQ. The CDR3 DNA is TGCGCCAGCAGGGAGGACAACTCCTACAATGAGCAGTTCTTC. This codes for CASREDNSYNEQFF.

The V and J genes are TRBV5-8 and TRBJ2-1, with D tentatively TRBD2 (6 bases). CDR1 is SGHTS, CDR2 YDEGEE, per germline. With 2 bases removed from V and 8 bases from J, the gap between germline ends came to 14 bases. The CDR3 is made up of 14 amino acids. CDR3 coding DNA: TGTGCCAGCAGCTTACTGGAGGGGCGGGATGAGCAGTTCTTC. Protein sequence: CASSLLEGRDEQFF.

The V gene is TRBV4-2, the J gene TRBJ1-1; D might be TRBD1 (6 bases). The V gene's germline CDR1 is LGHNA and CDR2 YNFKEQ. Trimming removed 4 bases from V and 3 bases from J, with 18 bases in between. CDR3 length: 16 amino acids. The CDR3 protein is CASSPGQTQGHTEAFF. CDR3 sequence (DNA): TGTGCCAGCAGCCCAGGGCAAACACAGGGTCACACTGAAGCTTTCTTT.

The J gene is TRBJ1-4, the V gene TRBV5-1, with D unresolved. This CDR3 is built from 14 residues. V dropped 0 bases and J dropped 1 base, with 4 bases sitting between them. CDR1 is SGHRS, CDR2 YFSETQ, per germline. CDR3 region: CASSLDGTNEKLFF. The DNA of the CDR3 is TGCGCCAGCAGCTTGGACGGAACTAATGAAAAACTGTTTTTT.